Below are 18 T cell receptor beta chains sequenced from a single sample in a study of regulatory T cells in long-lasting Graves disease (dated by TCRdb to 2020 to 2022). The library relied on multiplex PCR. The instrument given in TCRdb is Illumina HiSeq 4000. TCR beta libraries were built with iRepertoire HTBI primers and Arm-PCR amplification of CDR3 regions. The public reads were reprocessed in TCRdb via fastp at Q25 and MiXCR, keeping in-frame beta chains. When rows share a CDR3 protein, they turn into one entry using the most common DNA and genes. Across this sample there are hundreds of thousands of distinct CDR3 sequences, with 20% to 25% seen only once. The ten most abundant clones make up 7.1% of the sample. The time point label on this specimen signifies: persistent/refractory GD, antithyroid drugs over 5 years with positive TRAb. RNA was extracted from PBMCs in TRIzol for both TCR sequencing and RNA sequencing.

The specimen comprised peripheral blood mononuclear cells (PBMCs), sampled when the disease was refractory, from a patient treated with antithyroid drugs. These receptors all stem from a female donor with Graves disease.

The V gene is TRBV24-1, the J gene TRBJ2-7; TRBD1 agrees at 7 bases. V was pared by 2 bases and J by 5 bases, with 2 bases of the junction left unmatched. The CDR3 runs to 13 residues. CDR1 and CDR2 from the germline V gene are KGHDR and SFDVKD. The CDR3, as DNA: TGTGCCACCAGTGATTCTACAGGGGACGAGCAGTACTTC. Amino acid sequence: CATSDSTGDEQYF.

The sample holds a few counts of this clonotype. This CDR3 reads CASSFVHGGAVFEQYF. Written as DNA, the CDR3 is TGTGCCAGTAGCTTCGTCCACGGGGGAGCGGTCTTCGAGCAGTACTTC. This sequence joins TRBV19 and TRBJ2-7, with D possibly matching TRBD2 (6 bases). This CDR3 spans 16 amino acids. Germline-derived CDR1 and CDR2 are LNHDA and SQIVND (reference sequence). Deletions cut 6 bases from V and 6 bases from J, with 24 bases between.

This clonotype has a handful of counts. This sequence joins TRBV30 and TRBJ1-2; TRBD1 aligns across 7 bases. Germline trimming cut 1 base from V and 0 bases from J; bases unmatched to any gene: 2. The V gene's germline CDR1 is GTSNPN and CDR2 SVGIG (reference sequence). The CDR3 spans 14 residues. CDR3 DNA sequence: TGTGCCTGGAGTGCCCAGGGGGCTAACTATGGCTACACCTTC. Amino acids: CAWSAQGANYGYTF.

This clonotype showed up just a few times. The genes are TRBV5-6 and TRBJ1-5; 9 positions agree with TRBD1. The CDR3 sequence is 14 residues long. Germline V gene sequence: CDR1 SGHDT, CDR2 YYEEEE. After removal of 4 bases from V and 6 bases from J, the junction contained 5 bases not matched to a gene. The CDR3 nucleotides are TGTGCCAGCAGCGGGGGACAGGGTTTTCAGCCCCAGCATTTT. Its protein is CASSGGQGFQPQHF.

This clonotype came up many times. Germline is not matched at one junction end, which may reflect a read error. The rearrangement joins TRBV10-3 to TRBJ1-1; D gene uncertain. Germline V lookup: CDR1 ENHRY, CDR2 SYGVKD. The CDR3 totals 12 residues. The CDR3: CAISESIRSHAF. CDR3 DNA sequence: TGTGCCATCAGTGAGTCGATACGCAGTCACGCATTT.

There are a few counts of this clonotype. This chain uses TRBV20-1 with TRBJ2-7; weak D call: TRBD2 (5 bases). CDR3 length: 13 residues. Germline values: CDR1 DFQATT, CDR2 SNEGSKA (reference sequence). Trimming took off 0 bases at V and 3 bases at J, with 9 bases between the two ends. The CDR3 loop reads CSARDSGYYEQYF. In DNA form, the CDR3 reads TGCAGTGCTAGAGACAGCGGATACTACGAGCAGTACTTC.

This clonotype occurred a few times. This chain joins TRBV7-9 and TRBJ1-4; no clear D. Germline V CDR1 and CDR2: SEHNR, FQNEAQ (reference sequence). The CDR3 length is 15 residues. The V and J ends lost 3 bases and 8 bases respectively, with 16 bases between them. The CDR3 sequence is CASSFPRSDNEKLFF. The CDR3 nucleotides are TGTGCCAGCAGCTTTCCCCGGTCGGATAACGAAAAACTGTTTTTT. The whole variable domain, remainder taken from reference TRBV7-9 and TRBJ1-4, is DTGVSQNPRHKITKRGQNVTFRCDPISEHNRLYWYRQTLGQGPEFLTYFQNEAQLEKSRLLSDRFSAERPKGSFSTLEIQRTEQGDSAMYLCASSFPRSDNEKLFFGSGTQLSVL.

The V and J genes are TRBV19 and TRBJ2-7; D gene unclear. Germline V gene sequence: CDR1 LNHDA, CDR2 SQIVND (reference sequence). V was trimmed by 6 bases and J by 0 bases, leaving 12 bases between them. The CDR3 sequence is 14 residues long. The CDR3 loop reads CASSPPWDSYEQYF. CDR3 bases: TGTGCCAGTAGCCCCCCTTGGGACTCCTACGAGCAGTACTTC.

This clonotype was seen a handful of times. The chain combines TRBV7-9 with TRBJ1-1; D is ambiguous. V was shortened by 10 bases and J by 3 bases, with 9 bases between the two germline ends. The CDR3 covers 11 residues. Germline assignment: CDR1 SEHNR and CDR2 FQNEAQ (reference sequence). CDR3 sequence (DNA): TGTGCCACCTCAGAAGACACTGAAGCTTTCTTT. Translation: CATSEDTEAFF.

The chain carries TRBV19 and TRBJ2-4; 8 positions match TRBD1. Germline CDR1 is LNHDA and CDR2 is SQIVND (reference sequence). The CDR3 extends over 15 amino acids. Trimming removed 3 bases from V and 5 bases from J; junction bases left unmatched: 6. The CDR3 sequence is CASSMGQARQNIQYF. The CDR3 nucleotides are TGTGCCAGTAGTATGGGACAGGCCCGCCAAAACATTCAGTACTTC. Full variable domain (missing parts from reference TRBV19 and TRBJ2-4): DGGITQSPKYLFRKEGQNVTLSCEQNLNHDAMYWYRQDPGQGLRLIYYSQIVNDFQKGDIAEGYSVSREKKESFPLTVTSAQKNPTAFYLCASSMGQARQNIQYFGAGTRLSVL.

Notes on this clonotype: A much larger clone lies one base from this, so it may be a read error. The chain has TRBV10-3 and TRBJ2-5; D remains unclear. The CDR3 runs to 12 residues. Germline V lookup: CDR1 ENHRY, CDR2 SYGVKD. Trimming took off 4 bases at V and 3 bases at J, with 6 bases between the two ends. This CDR3 reads CAISAVEETQYF. The DNA of the CDR3 is TGTGCCATCAGTGCAGTGGAAGAGACCCAGTACTTC.

The rearrangement joins TRBV20-1 to TRBJ1-1; 11 positions match TRBD1. From germline, CDR1 is DFQATT and CDR2 SNEGSKA (reference sequence). The CDR3 is 13 amino acids. The J segment lost 5 bases and the V segment lost 6 bases, leaving 5 bases of the junction unmatched. For the CDR3, the DNA is TGCAGTGCCCCTAGGGACAGGGGGACTGAAGCTTTCTTT. Encoded protein: CSAPRDRGTEAFF.

This clonotype was counted at least ten times. The chain combines TRBV28 with TRBJ1-3; the D is unclear. V gave up 2 bases and J gave up 0 bases, with 8 bases separating them. The CDR3 extends over 15 amino acids. Germline V CDR1 and CDR2: MDHEN, SYDVKM. The CDR3 DNA is TGTGCCAGCAGTTTAGGGTCTTTCTCTGGAAACACCATATATTTT. It encodes CASSLGSFSGNTIYF.

This clonotype was detected ten times or more. The chain is built from TRBV10-3 and TRBJ1-4; perhaps TRBD1 as D (5 bases). CDR1 and CDR2 from the germline V gene are ENHRY and SYGVKD. The CDR3 length is 16 residues. Trimming removed 3 bases from V and 0 bases from J, with 11 bases in between. In DNA, the CDR3 is TGTGCCATCAGTGAAGGACAATATGCAACTAATGAAAAACTGTTTTTT. This translates into CAISEGQYATNEKLFF.

V and J are TRBV10-3 and TRBJ1-4; TRBD1 might be the D (5 bases). Germline V gene data show CDR1 as ENHRY and CDR2 as SYGVKD. The CDR3 runs 15 residues. V was shortened by 3 bases and J by 3 bases, with 11 bases between the two germline ends. CDR3 bases: TGTGCCATCAGTGACCAGGGTTTGTCTAATGAAAAACTGTTTTTT. Its protein is CAISDQGLSNEKLFF.

This clonotype showed up many times. V is TRBV6-1 and J is TRBJ1-4; D unresolved. The CDR3 is made up of 17 amino acids. Germline CDR1 reads MNHNS; CDR2 reads SASEGT. Trimming cost V 4 bases and J 5 bases, with 20 bases left between them. The DNA for the CDR3 is TGTGCCAGCAGTGGTAGGCCCACAGCGGTCCCCAATGAAAAACTGTTTTTT. Its protein is CASSGRPTAVPNEKLFF.

This clonotype was counted many times. The CDR3 protein is CASSLTTPPKGQYF. CDR3 in DNA: TGTGCCAGCAGTTTAACTACTCCTCCAAAGGGGCAGTACTTC. The chain couples TRBV27 to TRBJ2-7; no definite D call. Per germline, CDR1 MNHEY and CDR2 SMNVEV (reference sequence). The length of the CDR3 is 14 residues. Trimming cost V 2 bases and J 9 bases, with 17 bases left between them.

The CDR3 sequence is CASSPSGTGTSYGYTF. The DNA for the CDR3 is TGCGCCAGCAGCCCTTCGGGGACAGGGACCAGCTATGGCTACACCTTC. J is TRBJ1-2 and V is TRBV4-1; the match to TRBD1 covers 9 bases. The CDR3 is 16 residues long. Per germline, CDR1 MGHRA and CDR2 YSYEKL. The trim removed 4 bases at V and 4 bases at J, leaving 10 bases unmatched.